This is a list of T cell receptor beta chains from one sample in a study of cytomegalovirus exposure and HLA in healthy donors. Using immunoSEQ multiplex PCR, the repertoire was profiled, and TCRdb retains in-frame clones only, with some absent. The table includes some 130,000 clones, 80% detected once. The sequenced sample was PBMCs. These receptors all stem from a male donor in good health and CMV-seronegative. CDR3s include the opening cysteine and the closing phenylalanine or tryptophan. The D gene is left open where the match is weak. Size tells how often a clone was seen (once, few, many) or the class of an expanded clone, and some rows leave it out.

CDR3,DNA,J,D,V,size
CASSAQGRRTYNEQFF,TGCGCCAGCAGCGCACAGGGGAGGAGGACGTACAATGAGCAGTTCTTC,TRBJ2-1,NA,TRBV5-1,once
CAWDTGPSSYEQYF,TGTGCCTGGGATACAGGGCCCAGCTCCTACGAGCAGTACTTC,TRBJ2-7,NA,TRBV30,NA
CASSLSVWRGTNEKLFF,TGTGCCAGCAGCTTGTCAGTCTGGAGGGGAACTAATGAAAAACTGTTTTTT,TRBJ1-4,NA,TRBV5-5,NA
CASATMGSGAYEQYF,TGTGCCAGCGCCACGATGGGCTCAGGTGCCTACGAGCAGTACTTC,TRBJ2-7,NA,TRBV6-1,NA
CASTMGGYGYTF,TGTGCCAGCACCATGGGAGGTTATGGCTACACCTTC,TRBJ1-2,NA,TRBV7-9,NA
CASSGKTGYGETQYF,TGTGCCAGCAGTGGTAAGACAGGGTACGGAGAGACCCAGTACTTC,TRBJ2-5,TRBD1,TRBV6-4,NA
CASSESAGVGGEKLFF,TGTGCCAGCAGTGAATCGGCAGGAGTCGGGGGTGAAAAACTGTTTTTT,TRBJ1-4,NA,TRBV25-1,NA
CASSLTVSGTGELFF,TGCGCCAGCAGCTTGACGGTTAGCGGCACCGGGGAGCTGTTTTTT,TRBJ2-2,NA,TRBV5-1,NA
CASSLDRGYNEQYF,TGTGCCAGCAGTTTGGACAGGGGTTATAACGAGCAGTACTTC,TRBJ2-7,TRBD1,TRBV27,NA
CASSLQRGGNGELFF,TGTGCCAGCAGCCTACAGCGGGGGGGTAACGGGGAGCTGTTTTTT,TRBJ2-2,TRBD2,TRBV7-9,NA
CASSQGGNHEQYF,TGTGCCAGCAGCCAAGGGGGCAACCACGAGCAGTACTTC,TRBJ2-7,TRBD1,TRBV7-2,few
CASSFVRENSPLHF,TGTGCCAGCAGTTTTGTCAGGGAAAATTCACCCCTCCACTTT,TRBJ1-6,NA,TRBV28,NA
CASRDRDRENTEAFF,TGTGCCAGCAGGGACCGGGACAGGGAGAACACTGAAGCTTTCTTT,TRBJ1-1,TRBD1,TRBV6-6,NA
CASSPIPGQGHEQYF,TGTGCCAGCTCACCAATACCGGGACAGGGCCACGAGCAGTACTTC,TRBJ2-7,TRBD1,TRBV18,NA
CASSPTPGLSYNEQFF,TGTGCCAGCAGCCCGACCCCGGGACTCTCCTACAATGAGCAGTTCTTC,TRBJ2-1,NA,TRBV7-2,NA
CAISGSGRTETDTQYF,TGTGCCATCAGTGGGAGCGGGAGGACGGAGACAGATACGCAGTATTTT,TRBJ2-3,TRBD2,TRBV10-3,NA
CASTLQVWPIYF,TGTGCCAGCACCTTACAGGTCTGGCCCATATATTTT,TRBJ1-3,NA,TRBV6-1,few
CASSYSVTSGDTQYF,TGTGCCAGCAGTTACTCGGTCACTAGCGGGGATACGCAGTATTTT,TRBJ2-3,TRBD2,TRBV6-6,NA
CASSLSAGVTYEQYF,TGTGCCAGCAGTTTATCAGCAGGGGTGACCTACGAGCAGTACTTC,TRBJ2-7,NA,TRBV27,NA
CASSISGEKLFF,TGTGCCAGTAGTATCAGCGGGGAAAAACTGTTTTTT,TRBJ1-4,NA,TRBV19,once
CAWSVQGRRVANVLTF,TGTGCCTGGAGTGTACAGGGTCGCCGTGTGGCCAACGTCCTGACTTTC,TRBJ2-6,NA,TRBV30,NA
CASSLSTGPYGYTF,TGTGCCAGCAGCCTTTCGACAGGGCCCTATGGCTACACCTTC,TRBJ1-2,TRBD1,TRBV7-2,NA
CASSLVTGGGNTIYF,TGTGCCAGCAGCTTAGTGACAGGGGGAGGAAACACCATATATTTT,TRBJ1-3,TRBD1,TRBV11-2,NA
CASSFWDSMNTEAFF,TGTGCCAGCAGCTTTTGGGACAGTATGAACACTGAAGCTTTCTTT,TRBJ1-1,TRBD1,TRBV7-9,NA
CASSSGVRETQYF,TGTGCCAGCAGCTCGGGGGTGAGGGAGACCCAGTACTTC,TRBJ2-5,NA,TRBV7-6,once
CASSQDRRNGYTF,TGTGCCAGCAGCCAGGACAGGAGGAATGGCTACACCTTC,TRBJ1-2,TRBD1,TRBV7-2,NA